These 27 T cell receptor beta chains came from one sample sequenced in a study of T cells in Graves' hyperthyroidism and ophthalmopathy. From RNA transcripts, TCR beta CDR3 regions were amplified. Initially, a first-round RT-PCR of the TCR CDR3 employed the HTBI primer set. TCRdb reprocessed the multiplex PCR reads with MiXCR, giving one entry per CDR3 protein. Among about 290,000 distinct CDR3 sequences listed, 10% to 15% were seen once. Sequenced material: blood. The receptor source for this set is a woman aged 30 to 39 with Graves' hyperthyroidism that later progressed to Graves' ophthalmopathy.

This clonotype was detected many times. The rearrangement joins TRBV6-1 to TRBJ2-1; TRBD1 matches 7 bases. The germline gives CDR1 MNHNS, CDR2 SASEGT. The CDR3 consists of 12 residues. J lost 6 bases, V lost 6 bases, and 2 bases had no gene match. Here the CDR3 reads CASRTGSNEQFF. CDR3 nucleotides: TGTGCCAGCAGGACAGGGAGCAATGAGCAGTTCTTC.

This clonotype was seen a handful of times. The CDR3: CASSGGLAGSWNEQFF. CDR3 nucleotide sequence: TGTGCCAGCAGCGGCGGACTAGCGGGGAGTTGGAATGAGCAGTTCTTC. This rearrangement joins TRBV7-2 to TRBJ2-1; 12 bases align to TRBD2. The CDR3 is made up of 16 amino acids. V shed 5 bases and J 7 bases; nucleotides not matched to a gene: 9. The germline V gene encodes CDR1 SGHTA and CDR2 FQGNSA.

The chain employs TRBV6-5 and TRBJ2-1, with TRBD2 matching over 7 bases. The V gene end was trimmed by 0 bases and the J gene end by 2 bases; junction bases not matched to a gene: 4. The germline V gene encodes CDR1 MNHEY and CDR2 SVGAGI. CDR3 length: 16 residues. This CDR3 reads CASSYSQGGTYNEQFF. CDR3 DNA: TGTGCCAGCAGTTACTCCCAGGGAGGGACCTACAATGAGCAGTTCTTC.

This clonotype was detected a few times. The CDR3 reads CASSFIQETQYF. The DNA for the CDR3 is TGTGCCAGCAGCTTCATCCAAGAGACCCAGTACTTC. V usage is TRBV7-9 and J usage is TRBJ2-5; D is unclear. The CDR3 totals 12 residues. V lost 3 bases to trimming and J lost 1 base, with 3 bases between them. Germline CDR1 and CDR2: SEHNR and FQNEAQ (reference sequence).

This clonotype appeared many times. This chain joins TRBV28 and TRBJ2-7; TRBD2 is a possible D gene (6 bases). In germline, CDR1 is MDHEN, CDR2 SYDVKM. There are 14 residues in the CDR3. The V and J ends lost 5 bases and 3 bases respectively, with 14 bases between them. The DNA of the CDR3 is TGTGCCAGCAGTCCGCGGCGGGGCCACTACGAGCAGTACTTC. Amino acid sequence: CASSPRRGHYEQYF.

This clonotype showed up many times. The V call is TRBV10-3, the J call TRBJ2-7; D is undetermined. Germline loops: CDR1 ENHRY, CDR2 SYGVKD. CDR3 length equals 13 residues. V was shortened by 4 bases and J by 2 bases, with 9 bases between the two germline ends. CDR3 DNA sequence: TGTGCCATCAGTGTCCCAGGCACCTACGAGCAGTACTTC. Translated, it gives CAISVPGTYEQYF.

Concerning this clonotype: At one end the junction does not follow the germline gene, possibly because of a read error. The chain uses TRBV4-3 and TRBJ2-6; D is possibly TRBD1 or TRBD2 (5 bases each). CDR3 length: 17 residues. Germline V gene lookup returns CDR1 LGHNA and CDR2 YSLEER. DNA of the CDR3: TGCGCCAGCAGCCAAGCTAACGCGGGCTCTGGGGCCAACGCCCTGACTTTC. Translated, it gives CASSQANAGSGANALTF.

This clonotype was counted ten times or more. The chain has TRBV28 and TRBJ2-7; TRBD2 matches at 12 bases. The CDR3 totals 14 residues. V lost 7 bases and J lost 3; bases outside the gene matches: 4. Germline assignment: CDR1 MDHEN and CDR2 SYDVKM. For the CDR3, the DNA is TGTGCCAGCACCAAGACTAGCGGGAGCTACGAGCAGTACTTC. Its translation is CASTKTSGSYEQYF.

This clonotype has just a few counts. The chain links TRBV20-1 to TRBJ1-3; D is perhaps TRBD1 (6 bases). CDR1 and CDR2 from the germline V gene are DFQATT and SNEGSKA (reference sequence). CDR3 length: 16 residues. Trimming took off 1 base at V and 0 bases at J, with 13 bases between the two ends. The CDR3 protein is CSARVDGQSSGNTIYF. The CDR3 DNA follows: TGCAGTGCTAGAGTCGATGGACAGTCCTCTGGAAACACCATATATTTT.

This clonotype has ten or more counts. V gene TRBV2 combines with J gene TRBJ1-1; the D is unclear. Germline CDR1 is SNHLY and CDR2 is FYNNEI. The germline V and J ends were trimmed by 0 bases and 5 bases, with 10 bases remaining between them. The CDR3 spans 14 residues. For the CDR3, the DNA is TGTGCCAGCAGTGAAGCGTCTCCCGGGACTGAAGCTTTCTTT. Amino acids: CASSEASPGTEAFF.

The chain has TRBV19 and TRBJ1-5; maybe TRBD1 (5 bases). V was shortened by 6 bases and J by 0 bases, with 9 bases between the two germline ends. Germline CDR1 and CDR2: LNHDA and SQIVND (reference sequence). CDR3 length equals 14 residues. The CDR3 DNA is TGTGCCAGTAGGTGGGGCAGTAGCAATCAGCCCCAGCATTTT. Translation gives CASRWGSSNQPQHF.

For this clonotype: This sequence may be a read error, since a much larger clone differs from it by one base. This chain connects TRBV30 to TRBJ2-7, with 9 bases aligning to TRBD1. The CDR3 runs to 13 residues. V lost 4 bases to trimming and J lost 1 base; unmatched junction nucleotides: 2. Germline CDR1 GTSNPN, CDR2 SVGIG (reference sequence). Here the CDR3 reads CAWNRGPSYEQYF. For the CDR3, the DNA is TGTGCCTGGAACAGGGGGCCTTCCTACGAGCAGTACTTC.

This clonotype has a count of ten or more. V is TRBV28 and J is TRBJ2-5, with D possibly being TRBD2 (6 bases). The CDR3 spans 16 residues. Germline CDR1 MDHEN, CDR2 SYDVKM. V lost 7 bases to trimming and J lost 5 bases, with 23 bases between them. This CDR3 is CASIPTGGPVTETQYF. The CDR3, as DNA: TGTGCCAGCATCCCCACCGGGGGTCCAGTGACGGAGACCCAGTACTTC.

This clonotype was counted a few times. The J gene is TRBJ1-1, the V gene TRBV28, with 10 bases that match TRBD1. The CDR3 contains 14 residues. Germline V gene lookup returns CDR1 MDHEN and CDR2 SYDVKM. The trim removed 5 bases at V and 6 bases at J, leaving 6 bases unmatched. In nucleotides, the CDR3 is TGTGCCAGCAGTCCCGGACAGGGGGTCGCTGAAGCTTTCTTT. Residues: CASSPGQGVAEAFF.

This clonotype was counted at least ten times. The chain joins TRBV7-9 to TRBJ2-1; 10 bases map to TRBD2. The ends lost 3 bases at V and 0 bases at J; junction bases unmatched: 8. This CDR3 contains 18 residues. The V gene's germline CDR1 is SEHNR and CDR2 FQNEAQ (reference sequence). CDR3 DNA: TGTGCCAGCAGCTTCCCCCCAGCGGGAGGGATCTCCTACAATGAGCAGTTCTTC. Its protein product is CASSFPPAGGISYNEQFF.

This clonotype was detected many times. The chain links TRBV7-2 to TRBJ2-1; D possibly matches TRBD1 or TRBD2 (7 bases each). The CDR3 has 16 residues. Trimming shortened V by 4 bases and J by 0 bases, and 13 bases separated the two germline ends. From germline, CDR1 is SGHTA and CDR2 FQGNSA. The chain's CDR3 is CASSSRGGSSYNEQFF. The DNA of the CDR3 is TGTGCCAGCAGCTCCAGGGGGGGTAGCTCCTACAATGAGCAGTTCTTC.

This clonotype showed up many times. The V call is TRBV2, the J call TRBJ2-5; D is perhaps TRBD1 (6 bases). V was trimmed by 2 bases and J by 4 bases, leaving 8 bases between them. Germline CDR1 is SNHLY and CDR2 is FYNNEI. This CDR3 region has 13 residues. The CDR3 here is CASSEQGRETQYF. DNA of the CDR3: TGTGCCAGCAGTGAACAGGGGAGAGAGACCCAGTACTTC.

This clonotype was seen many times. The V call is TRBV14, the J call TRBJ2-7; D unclear. CDR3 length: 15 residues. V dropped 2 bases and J dropped 7 bases, with 18 bases sitting between them. Germline V gives CDR1 SGHDN, CDR2 FVKESK. The CDR3 is CASSQSLGTLGEQYF. The CDR3 DNA sequence: TGTGCCAGCAGCCAATCGTTGGGAACTCTTGGGGAGCAGTACTTC.

The genes are TRBV19 and TRBJ2-7, with TRBD2 matching 15 bases. The CDR3 runs to 17 residues. In germline, CDR1 is LNHDA, CDR2 SQIVND (reference sequence). V lost 5 bases to trimming and J lost 6 bases; unmatched junction nucleotides: 11. The CDR3 DNA sequence: TGTGCCAGTAGTTCGAACCCCGGACTAGCGGGAGGGCCCGAGCAGTACTTC. Amino acid sequence: CASSSNPGLAGGPEQYF.

The genes are TRBV9 and TRBJ2-1; 7 bases line up with TRBD1. The length of the CDR3 is 16 residues. Germline-derived CDR1 and CDR2 are SGDLS and YYNGEE. The ends lost 4 bases at V and 7 bases at J; junction bases unmatched: 14. CDR3 sequence reads: CASSSEQGWLGNEQFF. CDR3 nucleotide sequence: TGTGCCAGCAGCAGCGAACAGGGGTGGCTTGGGAATGAGCAGTTCTTC.

The chain recombines TRBV6-1 with TRBJ1-4; D gene uncertain. This CDR3 is built from 16 residues. Trimming took off 4 bases at V and 4 bases at J, with 16 bases between the two ends. Per the germline V gene, CDR1 is MNHNS and CDR2 is SASEGT. As DNA, the CDR3 is TGTGCCAGCAGTGCCTTTGTCGGGGTAATTAATGAAAAACTGTTTTTT. The encoded protein is CASSAFVGVINEKLFF.

This clonotype occurred many times. The chain combines TRBV10-3 with TRBJ1-5; perhaps TRBD1 as D (5 bases). This CDR3 contains 14 residues. V was clipped by 7 bases and J by 1 base, with 11 bases between them. Germline loops: CDR1 ENHRY, CDR2 SYGVKD. The CDR3 spells CAIKGPGSNQPQHF. In nucleotides, the CDR3 is TGTGCCATCAAGGGACCAGGGAGCAATCAGCCCCAGCATTTT.

The table lists this clonotype with many counts. The V call is TRBV24-1, the J call TRBJ2-3, with 7 bases lining up with TRBD1. The V segment lost 7 bases and the J segment 2 bases; nucleotides outside the gene matches: 2. The CDR3 spans 13 residues. Germline V gene data show CDR1 as KGHDR and CDR2 as SFDVKD. The CDR3 here is CATRTGNTDTQYF. The CDR3 DNA reads as TGTGCCACCAGGACAGGGAACACAGATACGCAGTATTTT.

This clonotype was seen ten or more times. V is TRBV7-3 and J is TRBJ1-1; D uncertain. The CDR3 loop spans 13 amino acids. Deletions cut 6 bases from V and 10 bases from J, with 18 bases between. Germline V gives CDR1 SGHTA, CDR2 FQGTGA. CDR3 in amino acids: CASSNKGPLAAFF. CDR3 nucleotide sequence: TGTGCCAGCAGTAACAAAGGACCCCTGGCAGCTTTCTTT.

Many counts were recorded for this clonotype. V is TRBV5-6 and J is TRBJ2-7; 7 bases map to TRBD1. The germline V gene has CDR1 SGHDT and CDR2 YYEEEE. This CDR3 comprises 14 residues. Trimming at V came to 4 bases and at J to 0 bases, leaving 4 bases not matched to a gene. CDR3 sequence (DNA): TGTGCCAGCAGCCCGGACAGGAGCTCCTACGAGCAGTACTTC. Translating gives CASSPDRSSYEQYF.

The chain recombines TRBV4-3 with TRBJ1-2, with D unclear. Germline-derived CDR1 and CDR2 are LGHNA and YSLEER. The V gene lost 0 bases and the J gene lost 7 bases, with 9 bases spanning the gap. The CDR3 has 13 residues. CDR3 loop: CASSQDPSGGYTF. CDR3 nucleotide sequence: TGCGCCAGCAGCCAAGACCCCTCCGGTGGCTACACCTTC.

This clonotype has more than one count but fewer than ten. The DNA of the CDR3 is TGCAGCGTTGAAGATCAGGGCGGCGCCAGCTCCTACAATGAGCAGTTCTTC. This codes for CSVEDQGGASSYNEQFF. The V call is TRBV29-1, the J call TRBJ2-1; perhaps TRBD1 as D (5 bases). This CDR3 spans 17 amino acids. Germline V gene data show CDR1 as SQVTM and CDR2 as ANQGSEA. Trimming stripped 0 bases from V and 0 bases from J, with 15 bases between.